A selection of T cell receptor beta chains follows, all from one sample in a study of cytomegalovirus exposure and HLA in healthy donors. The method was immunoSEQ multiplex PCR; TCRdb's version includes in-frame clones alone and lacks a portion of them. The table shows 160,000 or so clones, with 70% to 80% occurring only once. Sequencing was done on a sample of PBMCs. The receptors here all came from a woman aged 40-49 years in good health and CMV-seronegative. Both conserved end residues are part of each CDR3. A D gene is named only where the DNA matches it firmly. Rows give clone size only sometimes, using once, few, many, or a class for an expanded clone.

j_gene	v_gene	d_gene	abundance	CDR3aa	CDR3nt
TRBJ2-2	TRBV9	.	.	CASSVISGFAAGELFF	TGTGCCAGCAGCGTTATCAGCGGGTTCGCGGCCGGGGAGCTGTTTTTT
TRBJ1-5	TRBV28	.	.	CASSLYSGNQPQHF	TGTGCCAGCAGTTTATACAGCGGTAATCAGCCCCAGCATTTT
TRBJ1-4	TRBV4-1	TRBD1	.	CASSQMSTGVNEKLFF	TGCGCCAGCAGCCAGATGTCGACAGGGGTTAATGAAAAACTGTTTTTT
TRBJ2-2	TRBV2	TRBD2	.	CASSELAANTGELFF	TGTGCCAGCAGTGAACTAGCGGCGAACACCGGGGAGCTGTTTTTT
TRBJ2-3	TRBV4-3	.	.	CASSQATTDTQYF	TGCGCCAGCAGCCAAGCTACCACAGATACGCAGTATTTT
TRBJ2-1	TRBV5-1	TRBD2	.	CASSSSGGWSEQFF	TGCGCCAGCAGTAGTTCGGGAGGGTGGTCTGAGCAGTTCTTC
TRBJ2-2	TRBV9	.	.	CASSVVGSNTGELFF	TGTGCCAGCAGCGTAGTGGGCTCGAACACCGGGGAGCTGTTTTTT
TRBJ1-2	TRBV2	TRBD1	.	CASSNRGLYYGYTF	TGTGCCAGCAGCAACAGGGGACTCTACTATGGCTACACCTTC
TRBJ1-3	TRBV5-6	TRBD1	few	CASSPGQGPNTIYF	TGTGCCAGCAGCCCCGGACAGGGGCCAAACACCATATATTTT
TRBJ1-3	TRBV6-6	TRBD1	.	CASSGQGAGNTIYF	TGTGCCAGCAGTGGGCAGGGGGCTGGAAACACCATATATTTT
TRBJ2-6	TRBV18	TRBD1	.	CASSPGQVSYSGANVLTF	TGTGCCAGCTCACCAGGACAGGTATCTTACTCTGGGGCCAACGTCCTGACTTTC
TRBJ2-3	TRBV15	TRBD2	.	CATSRGGTSETDTQYF	TGTGCCACCAGCAGAGGAGGGACTAGCGAAACAGATACGCAGTATTTT
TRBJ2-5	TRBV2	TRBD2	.	CASTSGGTGQAETQYF	TGTGCCAGCACTTCCGGGGGGACCGGCCAGGCGGAGACTCAGTACTTC
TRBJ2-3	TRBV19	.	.	CASSTRHSTDTQYF	TGTGCCAGTAGTACCCGACACTCCACAGATACGCAGTATTTT
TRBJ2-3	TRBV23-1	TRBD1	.	CAGGGTGDTDTQYF	TGCGCCGGTGGGGGGACAGGGGACACAGATACGCAGTATTTT
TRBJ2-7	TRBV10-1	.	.	CASSERGLGEQYF	TGCGCCAGCAGTGAAAGAGGGCTGGGAGAGCAGTACTTC
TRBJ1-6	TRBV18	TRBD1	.	CASSPTNRGESPLHF	TGTGCCAGCTCACCGACGAACAGGGGAGAATCACCCCTCCACTTT
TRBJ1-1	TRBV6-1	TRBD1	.	CASSRGTAQAFF	TGTGCCAGCAGCCGCGGGACAGCCCAAGCTTTCTTT
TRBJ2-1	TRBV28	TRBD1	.	CASSPMRAGAGGFF	TGTGCCAGCAGTCCAATGCGGGCCGGGGCAGGGGGGTTCTTC
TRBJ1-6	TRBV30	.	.	CAWSVHRGVSPLHF	TGTGCCTGGAGTGTACATAGGGGTGTTTCACCCCTCCACTTT
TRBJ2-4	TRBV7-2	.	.	CASSSTAEVGIQYF	TGTGCCAGCAGCTCTACCGCGGAGGTAGGCATTCAGTACTTC
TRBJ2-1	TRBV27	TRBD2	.	CASSSLAGRQFF	TGTGCCAGCAGTTCTTTAGCGGGGAGGCAGTTCTTC